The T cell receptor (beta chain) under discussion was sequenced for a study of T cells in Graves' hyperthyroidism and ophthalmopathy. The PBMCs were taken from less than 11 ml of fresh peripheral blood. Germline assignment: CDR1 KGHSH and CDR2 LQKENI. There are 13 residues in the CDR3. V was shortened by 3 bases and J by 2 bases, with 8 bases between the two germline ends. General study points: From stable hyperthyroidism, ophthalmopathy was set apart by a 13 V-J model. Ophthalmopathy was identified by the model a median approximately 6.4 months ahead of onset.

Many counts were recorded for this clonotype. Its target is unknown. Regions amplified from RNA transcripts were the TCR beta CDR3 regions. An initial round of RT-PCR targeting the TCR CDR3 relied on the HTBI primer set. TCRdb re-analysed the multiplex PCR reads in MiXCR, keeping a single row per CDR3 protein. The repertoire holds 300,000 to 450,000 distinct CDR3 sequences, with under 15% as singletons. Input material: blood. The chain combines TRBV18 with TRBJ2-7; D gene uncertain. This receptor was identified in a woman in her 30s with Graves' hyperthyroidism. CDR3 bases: TGTGCCAGCTCACCGTGGCAGGCCTACGAGCAGTACTTC. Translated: CASSPWQAYEQYF.